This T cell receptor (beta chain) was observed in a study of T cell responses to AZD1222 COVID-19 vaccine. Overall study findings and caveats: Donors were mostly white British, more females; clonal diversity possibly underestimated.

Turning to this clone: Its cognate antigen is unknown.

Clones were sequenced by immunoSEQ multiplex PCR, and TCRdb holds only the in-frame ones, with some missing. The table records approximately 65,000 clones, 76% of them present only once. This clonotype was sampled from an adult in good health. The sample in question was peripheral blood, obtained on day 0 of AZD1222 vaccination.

The CDR3 DNA reads TGTGCCAGCAGCGCCCGACTATTGTCAGGGGAGGAGCAGTTCTTC. As protein: CASSARLLSGEEQFF. This sequence joins TRBV9 and TRBJ2-1; weak D call: TRBD1 (6 bases). Looked up from germline, CDR1 is SGDLS and CDR2 is YYNGEE. The V end lost 3 bases, the J end lost 10 bases, and 20 bases lay between the germline ends. The CDR3 spans 15 residues.